The next 13 T cell receptor beta chains were all read from a single sample in a study of T cells in Graves' hyperthyroidism and ophthalmopathy. Using RNA transcripts as the source, TCR beta CDR3 regions were amplified. TCR CDR3 regions were first amplified by RT-PCR with HTBI primers. TCRdb redid the calling of the multiplex PCR reads with MiXCR, one entry per CDR3 protein. Among around 340,000 distinct CDR3 sequences listed, about 21% were seen once. What was sequenced was blood. Receptors originate from a woman aged 50 to 60 with Graves' hyperthyroidism.

The rearrangement links TRBV11-2 to TRBJ1-1; the D is unclear. Looked up from germline, CDR1 is SGHAT and CDR2 is FQNNGV. The V and J ends lost 2 bases and 0 bases respectively, with 10 bases between them. CDR3 size: 15 residues. CDR3 DNA: TGTGCCAGCAGCTTAATGGTGGGCATGAACACTGAAGCTTTCTTT. It translates to CASSLMVGMNTEAFF.

This clonotype showed up many times. This rearrangement joins TRBV12-3 or TRBV12-4 to TRBJ2-1, with 7 bases matching TRBD1. V was pared by 4 bases and J by 3 bases, with 6 bases of the junction left unmatched. The CDR3 contains 15 residues. CDR3: CASSSRTGHYNEQFF. CDR3 DNA: TGTGCCAGCAGTTCGCGGACAGGCCACTACAATGAGCAGTTCTTC.

A remark on this clonotype: This could be a read error, since a much larger clone is one nucleotide away. The conserved phenylalanine or tryptophan is not found at the CDR3 terminus, so this likely reflects a read error. The gene calls are TRBV7-2 and TRBJ1-6, with D possibly matching TRBD1 (6 bases). The CDR3 has 15 residues. V was trimmed by 4 bases and J by 7 bases, leaving 14 bases between them. CDR1 is SGHTA and CDR2 is FQGNSA in the germline V gene. CDR3 amino acids: CASSYLGAGNSPLHL. The DNA of the CDR3 is TGTGCCAGCAGCTACCTGGGGGCCGGGAATTCACCCCTCCACCTT.

The J gene is TRBJ1-3, the V gene TRBV20-1; weak D call: TRBD1 (5 bases). V was clipped by 3 bases and J by 0 bases, with 15 bases between them. This CDR3 region has 16 residues. Germline lookup yields CDR1 DFQATT and CDR2 SNEGSKA (reference sequence). CDR3 nucleotides: TGCAGTGCTAGCGACGGGACGGATTACTCTGGAAACACCATATATTTT. Protein product: CSASDGTDYSGNTIYF.

Ten or more counts support this clonotype. The chain uses TRBV29-1 and TRBJ1-5, with D maybe TRBD1 (5 bases). Per germline, CDR1 SQVTM and CDR2 ANQGSEA. With 7 bases removed from V and 8 bases from J, the gap between germline ends came to 18 bases. This CDR3 has 13 amino acids. The CDR3 DNA is TGCAGCGCCACATATGGGGGAAGGGAGCCCCAGCATTTT. It specifies CSATYGGREPQHF.

In this sample, this clonotype turned up many times. The J gene is TRBJ1-1, the V gene TRBV20-1, with 8 bases identical to TRBD1. Looked up from germline, CDR1 is DFQATT and CDR2 is SNEGSKA (reference sequence). V was pared by 6 bases and J by 2 bases, with 11 bases of the junction left unmatched. This CDR3 contains 15 residues. The CDR3 here is CSAKKLQGVNTEAFF. CDR3 nucleotides: TGCAGTGCCAAAAAACTACAGGGGGTAAACACTGAAGCTTTCTTT.

This clonotype showed up many times. V and J are TRBV5-8 and TRBJ2-3, with D tentatively TRBD1 (6 bases). Trimming left V 2 bases short and J 1 base short, with 14 bases between. The CDR3 length is 16 residues. Germline CDR1 and CDR2: SGHTS and YDEGEE. In DNA, the CDR3 is TGTGCCAGCAGCTTTCCCTCGGGACAAGGCACAGATACGCAGTATTTT. This encodes CASSFPSGQGTDTQYF.

This clonotype was counted at least ten times. The rearrangement uses TRBV3-1 and TRBJ1-3; maybe TRBD1 (5 bases). In germline, CDR1 is LGHDT, CDR2 YNNKEL (reference sequence). The ends were cut back, 4 bases at V and 0 bases at J, with 10 bases in the middle. This CDR3 comprises 15 residues. CDR3: CASSLSGGSGNTIYF. CDR3 sequence (DNA): TGTGCCAGCAGCCTTAGCGGGGGCTCTGGAAACACCATATATTTT.

The sample holds many counts of this clonotype. The V and J genes are TRBV6-1 and TRBJ2-7, with D maybe TRBD1 (5 bases). Germline values: CDR1 MNHNS, CDR2 SASEGT. This CDR3 has 18 amino acids. V was trimmed by 5 bases and J by 3 bases, leaving 26 bases between them. The CDR3 reads CASSFRPLRKGFDYEQYF. CDR3 nucleotide sequence: TGTGCCAGCAGTTTCCGGCCCCTTCGAAAGGGGTTTGACTACGAGCAGTACTTC.

The gene calls are TRBV7-2 and TRBJ2-2, with 10 bases aligning to TRBD2. The CDR3 has 15 residues. Germline values: CDR1 SGHTA, CDR2 FQGNSA. V lost 6 bases, J lost 7 bases, and 8 bases stayed unmatched. DNA for the CDR3: TGTGCCAGCAGGGGAGCAGCGGGAGGGTTCGGGGAGCTGTTTTTT. It specifies CASRGAAGGFGELFF.

The chain links TRBV6-1 to TRBJ1-2, with TRBD1 identical over 10 bases. CDR3 size: 14 residues. Per germline, CDR1 MNHNS and CDR2 SASEGT. Losses at the gene ends were 8 bases for V and 2 bases for J; bases not matched to a gene: 5. In nucleotides, the CDR3 is TGTGCCAGCCCCGGGACAGGGGACAACTATGGCTACACCTTC. Translation gives CASPGTGDNYGYTF.

This clonotype showed up many times. J is TRBJ1-3 and V is TRBV3-1; no reliable D call. Trimming shortened V by 4 bases and J by 2 bases, and 12 bases separated the two germline ends. Germline V lookup: CDR1 LGHDT, CDR2 YNNKEL (reference sequence). The CDR3 sequence is 15 residues long. The CDR3 DNA reads TGTGCCAGCAGCCCATGGGCCCCGACTGGAAACACCATATATTTT. It specifies CASSPWAPTGNTIYF.

J is TRBJ1-2 and V is TRBV4-2; D ambiguous. The ends were cut back, 5 bases at V and 1 base at J, with 5 bases in the middle. Germline lookup yields CDR1 LGHNA and CDR2 YNFKEQ. The CDR3 is 12 residues long. The CDR3 DNA follows: TGTGCCAGCAGCACCGATAACTATGGCTACACCTTC. This gives the protein CASSTDNYGYTF.